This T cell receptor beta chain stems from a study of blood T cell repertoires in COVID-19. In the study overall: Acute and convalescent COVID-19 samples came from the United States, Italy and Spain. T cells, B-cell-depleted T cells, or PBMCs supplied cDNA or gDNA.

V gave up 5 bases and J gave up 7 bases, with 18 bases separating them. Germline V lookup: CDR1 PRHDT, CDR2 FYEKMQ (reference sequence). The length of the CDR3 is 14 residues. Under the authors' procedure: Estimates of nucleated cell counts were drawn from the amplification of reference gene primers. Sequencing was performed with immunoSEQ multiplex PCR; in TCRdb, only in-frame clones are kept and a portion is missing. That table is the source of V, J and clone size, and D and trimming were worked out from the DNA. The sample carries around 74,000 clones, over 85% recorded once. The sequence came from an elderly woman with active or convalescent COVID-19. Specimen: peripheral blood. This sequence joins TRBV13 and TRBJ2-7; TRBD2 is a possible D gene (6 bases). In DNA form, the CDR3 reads TGTGCCAGCAGCGAGAGAGGGACCGCGGGGGAGCAGTACTTC. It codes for CASSERGTAGEQYF.